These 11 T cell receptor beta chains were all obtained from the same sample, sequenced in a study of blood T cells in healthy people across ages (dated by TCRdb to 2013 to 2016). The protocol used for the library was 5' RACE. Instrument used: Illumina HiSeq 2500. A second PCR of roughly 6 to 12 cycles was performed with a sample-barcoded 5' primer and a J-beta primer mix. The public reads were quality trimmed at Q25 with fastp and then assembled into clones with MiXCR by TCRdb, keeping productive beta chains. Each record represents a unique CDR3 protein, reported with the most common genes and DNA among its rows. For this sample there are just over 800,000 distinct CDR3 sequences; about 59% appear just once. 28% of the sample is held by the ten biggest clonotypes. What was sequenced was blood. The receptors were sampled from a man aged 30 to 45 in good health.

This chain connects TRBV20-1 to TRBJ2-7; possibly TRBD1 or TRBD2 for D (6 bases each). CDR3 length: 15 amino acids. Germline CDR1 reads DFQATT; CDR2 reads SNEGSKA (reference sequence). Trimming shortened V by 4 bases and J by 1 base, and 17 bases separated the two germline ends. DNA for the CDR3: TGCAGTGCTACCCGTGGGGGGCCGGGTTCCTACGAGCAGTACTTC. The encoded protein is CSATRGGPGSYEQYF.

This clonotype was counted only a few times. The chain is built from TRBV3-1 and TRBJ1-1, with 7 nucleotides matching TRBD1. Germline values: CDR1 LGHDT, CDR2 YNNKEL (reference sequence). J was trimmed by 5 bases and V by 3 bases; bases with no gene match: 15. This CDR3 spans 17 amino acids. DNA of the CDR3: TGTGCCAGCAGCCAGAGCCGGGTCCACAGGGGAAATACTGAAGCTTTCTTT. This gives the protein CASSQSRVHRGNTEAFF. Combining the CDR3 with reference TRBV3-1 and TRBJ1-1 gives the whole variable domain DTAVSQTPKYLVTQMGNDKSIKCEQNLGHDTMYWYKQDSKKFLKIMFSYNNKELIINETVPNRFSPKSPDKAHLNLHINSLELGDSAVYFCASSQSRVHRGNTEAFFGQGTRLTVV.

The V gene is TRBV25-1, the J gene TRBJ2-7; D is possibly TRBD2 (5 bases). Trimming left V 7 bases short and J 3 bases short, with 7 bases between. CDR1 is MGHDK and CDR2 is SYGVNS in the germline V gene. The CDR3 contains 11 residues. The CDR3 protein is CASTGNYEQYF. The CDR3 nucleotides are TGTGCCAGCACGGGGAACTACGAGCAGTACTTC.

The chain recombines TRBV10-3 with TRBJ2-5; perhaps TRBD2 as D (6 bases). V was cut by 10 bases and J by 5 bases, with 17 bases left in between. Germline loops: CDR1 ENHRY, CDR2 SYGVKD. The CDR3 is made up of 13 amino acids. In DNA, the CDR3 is TGTGCCACAAGCGGGTCCCTGGGGGAGACCCAGTACTTC. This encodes CATSGSLGETQYF.

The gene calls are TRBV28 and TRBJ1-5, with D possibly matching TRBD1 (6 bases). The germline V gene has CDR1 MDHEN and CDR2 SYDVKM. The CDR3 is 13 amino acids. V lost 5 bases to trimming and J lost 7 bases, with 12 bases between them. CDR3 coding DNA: TGTGCCAGCAGTACAGGGTTGAGCCAGCCCCAGCATTTT. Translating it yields CASSTGLSQPQHF.

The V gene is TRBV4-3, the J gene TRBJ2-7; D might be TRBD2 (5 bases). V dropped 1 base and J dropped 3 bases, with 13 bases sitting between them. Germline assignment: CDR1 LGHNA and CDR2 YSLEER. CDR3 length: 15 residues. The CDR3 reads CASSQVHGEIYEQYF. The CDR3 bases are TGCGCCAGCAGCCAAGTACACGGGGAGATCTACGAGCAGTACTTC.

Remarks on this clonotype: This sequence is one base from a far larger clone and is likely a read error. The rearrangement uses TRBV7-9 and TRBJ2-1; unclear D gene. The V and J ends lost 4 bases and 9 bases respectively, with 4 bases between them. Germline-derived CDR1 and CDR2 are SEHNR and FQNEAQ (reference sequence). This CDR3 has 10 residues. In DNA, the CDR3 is TGTGCCAGCAGCTCCGGTGAGCAGTTCTTC. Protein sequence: CASSSGEQFF.

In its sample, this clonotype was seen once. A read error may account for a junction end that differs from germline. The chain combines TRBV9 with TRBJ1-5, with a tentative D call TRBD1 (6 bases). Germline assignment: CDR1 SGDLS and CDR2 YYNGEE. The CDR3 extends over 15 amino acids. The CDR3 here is CAGSLEGGSNQPQHF. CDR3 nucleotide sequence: TGTGCCGGCAGCCTCGAAGGGGGGAGCAATCAGCCCCAGCATTTT.

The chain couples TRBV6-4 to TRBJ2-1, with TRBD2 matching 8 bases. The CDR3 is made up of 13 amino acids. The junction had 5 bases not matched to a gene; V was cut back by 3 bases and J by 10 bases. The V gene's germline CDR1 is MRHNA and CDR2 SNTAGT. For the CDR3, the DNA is TGTGCCAGCAGTGAGCGGGGGGAAGGGGAGCAGTTCTTC. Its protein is CASSERGEGEQFF.

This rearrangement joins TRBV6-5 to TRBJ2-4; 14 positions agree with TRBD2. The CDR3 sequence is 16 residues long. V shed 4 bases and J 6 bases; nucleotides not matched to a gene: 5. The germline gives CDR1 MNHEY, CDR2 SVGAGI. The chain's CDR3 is CASSSRLAGGGNIQYF. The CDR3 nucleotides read TGTGCCAGCAGTTCTAGACTAGCGGGGGGGGGAAACATTCAGTACTTC.

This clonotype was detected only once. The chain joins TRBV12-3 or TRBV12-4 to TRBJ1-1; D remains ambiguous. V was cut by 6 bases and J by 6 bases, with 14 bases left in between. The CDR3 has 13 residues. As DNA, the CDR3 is TGTGCCAGCAGCCAATACGGGGTCTCTGAAGCTTTCTTT. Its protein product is CASSQYGVSEAFF.